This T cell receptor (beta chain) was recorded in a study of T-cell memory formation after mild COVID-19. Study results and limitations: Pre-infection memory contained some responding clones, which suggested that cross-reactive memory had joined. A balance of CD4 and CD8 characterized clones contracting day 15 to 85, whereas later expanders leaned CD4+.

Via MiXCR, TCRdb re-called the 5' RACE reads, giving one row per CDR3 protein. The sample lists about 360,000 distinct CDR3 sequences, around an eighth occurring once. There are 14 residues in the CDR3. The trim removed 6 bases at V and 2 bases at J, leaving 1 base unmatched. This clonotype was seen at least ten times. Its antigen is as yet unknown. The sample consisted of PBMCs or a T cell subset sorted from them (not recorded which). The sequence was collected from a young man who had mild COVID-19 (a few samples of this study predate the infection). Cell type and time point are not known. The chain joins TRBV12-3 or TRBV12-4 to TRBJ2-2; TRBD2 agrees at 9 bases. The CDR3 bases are TGTGCCAGCAGACTAGCGGGTAACACCGGGGAGCTGTTTTTT. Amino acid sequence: CASRLAGNTGELFF.